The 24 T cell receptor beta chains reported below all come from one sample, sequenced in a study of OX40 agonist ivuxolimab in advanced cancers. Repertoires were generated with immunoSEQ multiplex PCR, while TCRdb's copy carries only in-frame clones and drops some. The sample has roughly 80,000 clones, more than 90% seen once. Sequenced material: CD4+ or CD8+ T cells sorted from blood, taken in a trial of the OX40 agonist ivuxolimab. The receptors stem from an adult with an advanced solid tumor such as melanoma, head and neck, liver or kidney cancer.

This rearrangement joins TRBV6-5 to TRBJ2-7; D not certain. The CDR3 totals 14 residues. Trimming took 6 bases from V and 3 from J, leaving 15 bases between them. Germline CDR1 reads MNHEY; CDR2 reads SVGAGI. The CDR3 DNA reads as TGTGCCAGCAGCCCCACCACCCACGACTACGAGCAGTACTTC. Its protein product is CASSPTTHDYEQYF.

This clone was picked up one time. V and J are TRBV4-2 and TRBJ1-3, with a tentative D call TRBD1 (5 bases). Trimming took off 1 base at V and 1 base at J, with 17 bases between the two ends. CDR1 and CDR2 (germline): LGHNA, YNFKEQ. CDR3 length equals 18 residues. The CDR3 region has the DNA TGTGCCAGCAGCCAAGGAGGACTCCGGGGGTCGTCTGGAAACACCATATATTTT. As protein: CASSQGGLRGSSGNTIYF.

The CDR3 here is CASSGQGGEKLFF. The CDR3 DNA reads TGTGCCAGCAGTGGACAGGGAGGCGAAAAACTGTTTTTT. The chain combines TRBV6-1 with TRBJ1-4, with 7 bases that match TRBD1. CDR1 MNHNS and CDR2 SASEGT come from the germline V gene. The V and J ends lost 4 bases and 8 bases, in that order; junction bases with no gene match: 4. The CDR3 runs 13 residues.

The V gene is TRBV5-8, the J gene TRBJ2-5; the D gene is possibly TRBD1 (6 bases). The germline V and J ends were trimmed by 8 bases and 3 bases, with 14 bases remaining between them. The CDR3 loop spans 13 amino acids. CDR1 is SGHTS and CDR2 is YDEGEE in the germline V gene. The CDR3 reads CASDRSLKETQYF. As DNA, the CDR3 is TGTGCCAGTGACAGGTCCCTTAAAGAGACCCAGTACTTC.

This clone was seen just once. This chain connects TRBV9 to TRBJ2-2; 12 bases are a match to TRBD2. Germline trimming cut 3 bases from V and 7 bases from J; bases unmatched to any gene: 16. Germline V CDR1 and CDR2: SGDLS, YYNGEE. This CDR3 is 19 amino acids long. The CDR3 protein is CASSALRTSGGLLSGELFF. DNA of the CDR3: TGTGCCAGCAGCGCCCTCCGAACTAGCGGGGGGTTGTTGAGCGGGGAGCTGTTTTTT.

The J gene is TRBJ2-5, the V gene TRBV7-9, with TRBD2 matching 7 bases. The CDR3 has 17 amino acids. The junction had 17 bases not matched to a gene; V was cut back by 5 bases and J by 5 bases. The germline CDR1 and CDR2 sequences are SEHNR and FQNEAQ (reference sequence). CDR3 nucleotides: TGTGCCAGCAGCGCGCCTGGCGGGAGAAGGGTCGGGGAGACCCAGTACTTC. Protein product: CASSAPGGRRVGETQYF.

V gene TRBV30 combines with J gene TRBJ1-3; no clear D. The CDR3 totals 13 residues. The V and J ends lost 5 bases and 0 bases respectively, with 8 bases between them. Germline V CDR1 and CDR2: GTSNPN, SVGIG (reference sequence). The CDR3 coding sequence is TGTGCCTGGGTCCTAAGCTCTGGAAACACCATATATTTT. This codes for CAWVLSSGNTIYF.

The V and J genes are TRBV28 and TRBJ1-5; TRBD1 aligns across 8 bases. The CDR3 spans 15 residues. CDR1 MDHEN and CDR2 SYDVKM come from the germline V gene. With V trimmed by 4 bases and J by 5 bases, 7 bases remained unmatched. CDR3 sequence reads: CASSWGTGRYQPQHF. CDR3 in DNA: TGTGCCAGCAGTTGGGGGACAGGTAGGTATCAGCCCCAGCATTTT.

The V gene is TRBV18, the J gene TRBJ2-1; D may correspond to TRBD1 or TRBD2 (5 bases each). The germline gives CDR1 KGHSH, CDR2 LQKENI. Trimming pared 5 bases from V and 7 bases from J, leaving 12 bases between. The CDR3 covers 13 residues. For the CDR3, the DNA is TGTGCCAGCTCAGGATCGGGACGGAATGAGCAGTTCTTC. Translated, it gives CASSGSGRNEQFF. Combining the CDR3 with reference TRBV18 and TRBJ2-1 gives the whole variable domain NAGVMQNPRHLVRRRGQEARLRCSPMKGHSHVYWYRQLPEEGLKFMVYLQKENIIDESGMPKERFSAEFPKEGPSILRIQQVVRGDSAAYFCASSGSGRNEQFFGPGTRLTVL.

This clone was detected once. The CDR3 DNA reads as TGTGCCAGCAGCTTAGGGGACAGGGGGCGCGGCGGGGAGCTGTTTTTT. Protein product: CASSLGDRGRGGELFF. V usage is TRBV7-9 and J usage is TRBJ2-2; 12 bases line up with TRBD1. The J segment lost 7 bases and the V segment lost 1 base, leaving 4 bases of the junction unmatched. CDR1 and CDR2 (germline): SEHNR, FQNEAQ (reference sequence). This CDR3 contains 16 residues.

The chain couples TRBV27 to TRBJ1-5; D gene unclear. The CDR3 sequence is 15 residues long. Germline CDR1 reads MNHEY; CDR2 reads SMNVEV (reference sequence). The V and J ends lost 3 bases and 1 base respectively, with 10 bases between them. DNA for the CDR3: TGTGCCAGCAGTTTCCTCAGTGGCAGCAATCAGCCCCAGCATTTT. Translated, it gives CASSFLSGSNQPQHF.

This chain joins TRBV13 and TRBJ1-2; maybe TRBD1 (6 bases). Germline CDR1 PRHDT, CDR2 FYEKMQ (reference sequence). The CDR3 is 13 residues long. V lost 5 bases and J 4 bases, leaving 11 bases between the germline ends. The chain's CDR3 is CASSTRGSYGYTF. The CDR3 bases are TGTGCCAGCAGCACCAGGGGCAGCTATGGCTACACCTTC.

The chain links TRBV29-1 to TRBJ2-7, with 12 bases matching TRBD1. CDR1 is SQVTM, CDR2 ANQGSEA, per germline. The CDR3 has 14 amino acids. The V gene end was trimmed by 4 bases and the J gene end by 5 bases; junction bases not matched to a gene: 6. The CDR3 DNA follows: TGCAGCGTTGGTTTAGGGACAGGGGGCGACGAGCAGTACTTC. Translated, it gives CSVGLGTGGDEQYF.

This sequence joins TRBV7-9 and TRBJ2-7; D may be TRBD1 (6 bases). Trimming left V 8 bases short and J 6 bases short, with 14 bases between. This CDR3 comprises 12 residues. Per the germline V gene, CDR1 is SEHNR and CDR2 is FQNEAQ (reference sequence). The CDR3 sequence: CASQVGAGEQYF. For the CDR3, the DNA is TGTGCCAGCCAGGTGGGGGCGGGCGAGCAGTACTTC.

The CDR3 region is CASSLARDSSPRGQYF. In DNA, the CDR3 is TGTGCCAGCAGTTTAGCCCGGGACTCCTCCCCCAGGGGGCAGTACTTC. The chain is built from TRBV28 and TRBJ2-7; D could derive from TRBD1 or TRBD2 (6 bases each). V shed 2 bases and J shed 9 bases, with 23 bases lying between them. The CDR3 extends over 16 amino acids. CDR1 MDHEN and CDR2 SYDVKM come from the germline V gene.

CDR3 loop: CASSPPGQNYEQYF. CDR3 bases: TGTGCCAGCAGTCCACCGGGACAGAACTACGAGCAGTACTTC. This sequence joins TRBV6-4 and TRBJ2-7; 7 nucleotides line up with TRBD1. In germline, CDR1 is MRHNA, CDR2 SNTAGT. The ends lost 5 bases at V and 3 bases at J; junction bases unmatched: 7. This CDR3 region has 14 residues.

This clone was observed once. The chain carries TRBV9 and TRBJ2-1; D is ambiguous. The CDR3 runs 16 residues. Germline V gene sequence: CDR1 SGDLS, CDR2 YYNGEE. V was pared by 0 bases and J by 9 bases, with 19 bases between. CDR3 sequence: CASSVAGNTLNIEQFF. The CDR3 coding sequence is TGTGCCAGCAGCGTAGCTGGCAACACCCTCAACATTGAGCAGTTCTTC.

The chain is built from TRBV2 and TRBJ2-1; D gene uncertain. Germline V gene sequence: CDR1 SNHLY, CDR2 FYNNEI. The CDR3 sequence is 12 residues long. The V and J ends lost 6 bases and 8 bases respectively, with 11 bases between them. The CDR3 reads CASSERTDEQFF. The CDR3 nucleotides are TGTGCCAGCAGCGAACGCACTGATGAGCAGTTCTTC.

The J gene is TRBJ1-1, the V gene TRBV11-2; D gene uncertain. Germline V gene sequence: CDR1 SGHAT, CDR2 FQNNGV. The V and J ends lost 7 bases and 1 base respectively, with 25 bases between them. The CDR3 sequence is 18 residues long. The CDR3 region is CASTKSLGSFGWNTEAFF. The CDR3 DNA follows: TGTGCCAGCACCAAATCACTCGGGAGTTTCGGGTGGAACACTGAAGCTTTCTTT.

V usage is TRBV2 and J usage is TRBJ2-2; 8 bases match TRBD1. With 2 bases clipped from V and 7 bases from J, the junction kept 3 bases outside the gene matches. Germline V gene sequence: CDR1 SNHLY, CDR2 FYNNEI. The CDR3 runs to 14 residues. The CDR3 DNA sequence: TGTGCCAGCAGTGAACAGGGGGCTGGCGGGGAGCTGTTTTTT. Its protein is CASSEQGAGGELFF.

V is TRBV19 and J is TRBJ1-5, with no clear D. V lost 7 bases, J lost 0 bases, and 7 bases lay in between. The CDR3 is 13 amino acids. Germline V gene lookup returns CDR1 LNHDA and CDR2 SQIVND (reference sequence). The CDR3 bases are TGTGCCAGTAATCGATATAGCAATCAGCCCCAGCATTTT. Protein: CASNRYSNQPQHF.

The CDR3 bases are TGTGCCAGCAGCCGGAACAGGGGCGCAAACTATGGCTACACCTTC. Translated: CASSRNRGANYGYTF. The genes are TRBV13 and TRBJ1-2; 7 nucleotides line up with TRBD1. Germline lookup yields CDR1 PRHDT and CDR2 FYEKMQ (reference sequence). The J segment lost 2 bases and the V segment lost 5 bases, leaving 8 bases of the junction unmatched. This CDR3 is built from 15 residues.

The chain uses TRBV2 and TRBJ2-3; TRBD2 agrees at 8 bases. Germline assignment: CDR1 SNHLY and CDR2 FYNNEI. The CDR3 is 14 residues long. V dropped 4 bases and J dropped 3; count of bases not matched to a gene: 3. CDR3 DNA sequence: TGTGCCAGCAGTGGCCCTAGCGGGACAGATACGCAGTATTTT. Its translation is CASSGPSGTDTQYF. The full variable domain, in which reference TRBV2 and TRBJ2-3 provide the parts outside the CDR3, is EPEVTQTPSHQVTQMGQEVILRCVPISNHLYFYWYRQILGQKVEFLVSFYNNEISEKSEIFDDQFSVERPDGSNFTLKIRSTKLEDSAMYFCASSGPSGTDTQYFGPGTRLTVL.

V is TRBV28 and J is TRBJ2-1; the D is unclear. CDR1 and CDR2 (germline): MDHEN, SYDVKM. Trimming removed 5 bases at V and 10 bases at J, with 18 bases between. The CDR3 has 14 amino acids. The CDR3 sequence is CASSLLPPFGEQFF. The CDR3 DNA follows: TGTGCCAGCAGTCTCCTCCCCCCCTTCGGGGAGCAGTTCTTC.